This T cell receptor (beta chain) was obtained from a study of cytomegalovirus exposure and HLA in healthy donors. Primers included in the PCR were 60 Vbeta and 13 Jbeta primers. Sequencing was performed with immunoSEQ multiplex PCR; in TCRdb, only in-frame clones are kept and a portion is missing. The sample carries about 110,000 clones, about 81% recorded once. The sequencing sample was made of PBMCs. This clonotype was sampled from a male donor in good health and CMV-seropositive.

CDR3 amino acids: CASSLGSFGDTEAFF. In DNA, the CDR3 is TGTGCCAGCAGCTTGGGCTCGTTCGGGGACACTGAAGCTTTCTTT. This chain connects TRBV5-5 to TRBJ1-1; no reliable D call. The CDR3 consists of 15 residues. In germline, CDR1 is SGHKS, CDR2 YYEKEE (reference sequence). V was cut by 0 bases and J by 3 bases, with 12 bases left in between.